These T cell receptor beta chains were read from a single sample in a study of blood T cell repertoires in COVID-19. Clones were sequenced by immunoSEQ multiplex PCR, and TCRdb holds only the in-frame ones, with some missing. The data hold approximately 100,000 clones, with roughly 82% observed a single time. The specimen was peripheral blood. The source is a man in his sixties with acute or convalescent COVID-19. The CDR3 runs from the conserved cysteine through the conserved F or W. D genes are given only for firm matches. Only some rows state a clone size, as once, few, many or a class for expanded clones.

D gene	J gene	clone size	V gene	CDR3 DNA	CDR3 protein
TRBD1	TRBJ1-6	-	TRBV5-1	TGCGCCAGCAGCCCCGGGACAGAAGATTCACCCCTCCACTTT	CASSPGTEDSPLHF
-	TRBJ2-1	-	TRBV6-6	TGTGCCAGCAGCCCGACTACCTACAATGAGCAGTTCTTC	CASSPTTYNEQFF
-	TRBJ2-1	-	TRBV11-3	TGTGCCAGCAGCCCCCCCGGAGGAAATATGGTGGATGAGCAGTTCTTC	CASSPPGGNMVDEQFF
TRBD2	TRBJ2-3	-	TRBV28	TGTGCCAGCAGACGTTCCGGGACTAGCCTTGATACGCAGTATTTT	CASRRSGTSLDTQYF
-	TRBJ2-5	few	TRBV5-1	TGCGCCAGCAGCTTGAATACGGGGCAAGAGACCCAGTACTTC	CASSLNTGQETQYF
-	TRBJ1-1	-	TRBV18	TGTGCCAGCTCACCTTCGGCAGGGGCTCTCGCTGAAGCTTTCTTT	CASSPSAGALAEAFF
TRBD1	TRBJ2-7	few	TRBV5-8	TGTGCCAGCAGCCCGTCGGGACAGGGTAGATTCCACGAGCAGTACTTC	CASSPSGQGRFHEQYF
-	TRBJ1-1	-	TRBV5-1	TGCGCCAGCAGCTTGGTTGGCCAATCCACTGAAGCTTTCTTT	CASSLVGQSTEAFF
TRBD1	TRBJ1-2	-	TRBV28	TGTGCCAGCAGTTTTTCCGACAGGGGAAGCGGCTACACCTTC	CASSFSDRGSGYTF
-	TRBJ1-4	-	TRBV5-1	TGCGCCAGCAGCTTGGCCGGGGGTACTAATGAAAAACTGTTTTTT	CASSLAGGTNEKLFF
-	TRBJ1-1	-	TRBV27	TGTGCCAGCTATAATTTAAGGGACATCGGGAGGGCAATTGAAGCTTTCTTT	CASYNLRDIGRAIEAFF
TRBD2	TRBJ2-3	-	TRBV27	TGTGCCAGCAGTTCTCAGCGGGGGGCCGGGGATACGCAGTATTTT	CASSSQRGAGDTQYF
TRBD1	TRBJ1-5	-	TRBV11-2	TGTGCCAGCAGCTACGGGACAGGGGGCAATCAGCCCCAGCATTTT	CASSYGTGGNQPQHF
-	TRBJ2-2	-	TRBV4-3	TGCGCCAGCAGCCAAGAATCAGGGTATACCGGGGAGCTGTTTTTT	CASSQESGYTGELFF
TRBD1	TRBJ1-4	once	TRBV19	TGTGCCAGTAGTGCCCGGACAGGGCAGAATGAAAAACTGTTTTTT	CASSARTGQNEKLFF
TRBD1	TRBJ1-5	-	TRBV6-2/TRBV6-3	TGTGCCAGCAGTTACTCGACCAGGGGGTTCAATCAGCCCCAGCATTTT	CASSYSTRGFNQPQHF
-	TRBJ2-7	-	TRBV6-5	TGTGCCAGCAGTTCCTTAGGACAATGCTTC	CASSSLGQCF
TRBD2	TRBJ2-7	few	TRBV4-1	TGCGCCAGCAGCCAAGATCTGATCGGGGGACTAGCGGGGGTTCAGGTGTTTTACGAGCAGTACTTC	CASSQDLIGGLAGVQVFYEQYF
TRBD1	TRBJ1-1	-	TRBV28	TGTGCCAGCAGTTCCACGACAGGGTACGGGTCTGAAGCTTTCTTT	CASSSTTGYGSEAFF
-	TRBJ1-5	-	TRBV18	TGTGCCAGCTCATGGACAGGCAATCAGCCCCAGCATTTT	CASSWTGNQPQHF
TRBD1	TRBJ1-1	-	TRBV14	TGTGCCAGCAGCCTCACGGACAGGGCGAGCACTGAAGCTTTCTTT	CASSLTDRASTEAFF
-	TRBJ1-5	-	TRBV3-1/TRBV3-2	TGTGCCAGCAGCCAATACAGGGCTCAGCCCCAGCATTTT	CASSQYRAQPQHF
-	TRBJ1-5	-	TRBV6-5	TGTGCCAGCAGCCCCGGGTTGGGCAATCAGCCCCAGCATTTT	CASSPGLGNQPQHF
-	TRBJ1-6	-	TRBV7-9	TGTGCCAGCAGCTTAGAGGAGTATTCACCCCTCCACTTT	CASSLEEYSPLHF
TRBD1	TRBJ2-1	-	TRBV2	TGTGCCAGCAGGGCCGGGACAGGGCCCAATGAGCAGTTCTTC	CASRAGTGPNEQFF
TRBD1	TRBJ1-5	-	TRBV28	TGTGCCATCCTATCCGGGACAGGGGGTCTGCCCCAGCATTTT	CAILSGTGGLPQHF
TRBD1	TRBJ1-2	-	TRBV19	TGTGCCAGTAGCATCCCACCAGTCGGGTCGGGGACAGGGGATGGCTACACCTTC	CASSIPPVGSGTGDGYTF
TRBD1	TRBJ1-6	-	TRBV7-9	TGTGCCAGCAGCCATGGGACAGGCGAGTACAAGAATTCACCCCTCCACTTT	CASSHGTGEYKNSPLHF
TRBD1	TRBJ2-7	-	TRBV5-8	TGTGCCAGCAGCTTGGCCTACAGGGGTTACGAGCAGTACTTC	CASSLAYRGYEQYF
-	TRBJ1-2	-	TRBV2	TGTGCCAGCAGGCGCGACCTGGGAGTAATCGATGGCTACACCTTC	CASRRDLGVIDGYTF
TRBD1	TRBJ2-5	-	TRBV5-6	TGTGCCAGCAGCTGGGGACAGGGCCTATTAGAGACCCAGTACTTC	CASSWGQGLLETQYF
-	TRBJ2-7	-	TRBV30	TGTGCCTGGAGTGTCAGCTACGAGCAGTACTTC	CAWSVSYEQYF
TRBD1	TRBJ1-6	-	TRBV4-1	TGCGCCAGCAGCCAAAGAAAGGGGACAGGGAATAATTCACCCCTCCACTTT	CASSQRKGTGNNSPLHF
TRBD1	TRBJ1-2	-	TRBV5-4	TGTGCCAGCAGCTCGCAGGACAGGGCGGTCTATGGCTACACCTTC	CASSSQDRAVYGYTF
-	TRBJ2-3	few	TRBV2	TGTGCCAGCGACGGGGGGCGGGGGCAGTATTTT	CASDGGRGQYF
TRBD1	TRBJ2-2	-	TRBV6-2/TRBV6-3	TGTGCCAGCAGTGGACAGGCGAACACCGGGGAGCTGTTTTTT	CASSGQANTGELFF
-	TRBJ2-1	-	TRBV5-1	TGCGCCAGCAGCTTGGACGGAGTCACCTACAATGAGCAGTTCTTC	CASSLDGVTYNEQFF
-	TRBJ2-3	-	TRBV2	TGTGCCAGCAGTGGGTACGGGGGTAAGGCAGATACGCAGTATTTT	CASSGYGGKADTQYF
-	TRBJ2-7	-	TRBV14	TGTGCCAGCAGCCTGGCAGGGGGGAGCGAGCAGTACTTC	CASSLAGGSEQYF
-	TRBJ2-7	-	TRBV12-3/TRBV12-4	TGTGCCAGCAGTTTAAACAGTAACTACGAGCAGTACTTC	CASSLNSNYEQYF
TRBD2	TRBJ2-1	few	TRBV9	TGTGCCAGCAGCGCCCTAGGGACTACCTACAATGAGCAGTTCTTC	CASSALGTTYNEQFF
-	TRBJ1-4	-	TRBV28	TGTGCCAGCAGTTTCAATGACAGCCCAACTAATGAAAAACTGTTTTTT	CASSFNDSPTNEKLFF
-	TRBJ1-1	-	TRBV7-8	TGTGCCAGCAGGCCGAAGAGCGGGACAAACTGGGGCACTGAAGCTTTCTTT	CASRPKSGTNWGTEAFF
TRBD1	TRBJ1-3	-	TRBV19	TGTGCCAGTATGGACAGGGGCCCGTTGCGTGGAAACACCATATATTTT	CASMDRGPLRGNTIYF
TRBD1	TRBJ1-2	-	TRBV13	TGTGCCAGCAGCGACAGGGGAGATGGCTACACCTTC	CASSDRGDGYTF
TRBD2	TRBJ2-1	once	TRBV29-1	TGCAGCGTTGAAGGCCTAGCGGGGGGGCGGGCTGAGCAGTTCTTC	CSVEGLAGGRAEQFF
-	TRBJ1-2	-	TRBV30	TGTGCCTGGAGTGTAAGGCGGCGCCGGGGCTACACCTTC	CAWSVRRRRGYTF
-	TRBJ2-5	-	TRBV7-9	TGTGCCAGCAGCCTCCAAGAGACCCAGTACTTC	CASSLQETQYF
-	TRBJ1-2	-	TRBV10-3	TGTGCCATCTTAGGGGGATCTAACTATGGCTACACCTTC	CAILGGSNYGYTF
TRBD1	TRBJ2-7	-	TRBV5-4	TGTGCCAGCAGCCAAGGACAGGTGGGTCCCTACGAGCAGTACTTC	CASSQGQVGPYEQYF
-	TRBJ2-2	-	TRBV7-9	TGTGCCAGCAGCCATATGAGGGGAGGAAACGCCGGGGAGCTGTTTTTT	CASSHMRGGNAGELFF
TRBD1	TRBJ2-3	-	TRBV7-9	TGTGCCAGCAGCTTAGCGAGGATTGGGACAGGGGATCCAGATACGCAGTATTTT	CASSLARIGTGDPDTQYF
-	TRBJ2-2	few	TRBV4-3	TGCGCCAGCAGCCAAGAACCCCCGGGGGACCTAAACACCGGGGAGCTGTTTTTT	CASSQEPPGDLNTGELFF
-	TRBJ1-1	-	TRBV9	TGTGCCAGCAGCACCCGACACAGTAGGAACACTGAAGCTTTCTTT	CASSTRHSRNTEAFF
-	TRBJ1-2	-	TRBV6-5	TGTGCCAGCAGACCAGGGGAGGGCAGAGGCTACACCTTC	CASRPGEGRGYTF